Sequencing of this T cell receptor (beta chain) was carried out in a study of a mutant IDH1 vaccine in newly diagnosed glioma. Across the study: Vaccines were begun 4-6 weeks after radiotherapy alone, or with temozolomide cycles. Every participant had undergone radiotherapy, temozolomide, or both before, and most underwent both.

The protocol was immunoSEQ multiplex PCR, while the TCRdb copy is restricted to in-frame clones and leaves out a portion. The data show 30,000 to 35,000 clones, 80% to 90% seen once. This sample's time point: week 47, end of study. Doses of 300 ug of mutant IDH1 20-mer peptide were given with topical imiquimod. CDR3 size: 15 residues. The germline CDR1 and CDR2 sequences are SEHNR and FQNEAQ (reference sequence). With 4 bases clipped from V and 5 bases from J, the junction kept 9 bases outside the gene matches. In the case of this clone: Its antigen is not known.

The V call is TRBV7-9, the J call TRBJ1-1, with 8 bases identical to TRBD1. Sequences were derived from PBMCs, sampled from a glioma patient whose treatment included an IDH1 peptide vaccine. This clonotype originated in a woman in her 30s with glioma. The CDR3 is CASSSPAGGRTEAFF. CDR3 nucleotide sequence: TGTGCCAGCAGCTCCCCAGCAGGGGGCAGGACTGAAGCTTTCTTT.